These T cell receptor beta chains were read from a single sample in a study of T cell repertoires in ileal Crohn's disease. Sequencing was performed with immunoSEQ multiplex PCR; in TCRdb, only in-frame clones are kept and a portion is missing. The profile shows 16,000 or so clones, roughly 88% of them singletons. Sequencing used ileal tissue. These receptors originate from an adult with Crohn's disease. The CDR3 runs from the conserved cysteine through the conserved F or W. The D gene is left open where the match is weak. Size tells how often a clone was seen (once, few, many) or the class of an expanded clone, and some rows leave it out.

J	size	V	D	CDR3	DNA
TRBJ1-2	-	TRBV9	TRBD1	CASSVGGQGLFSYGYTF	TGTGCCAGCAGCGTAGGGGGACAGGGCCTATTCAGCTATGGCTACACCTTC
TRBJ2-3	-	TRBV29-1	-	CSGLLSTDTQYF	TGCAGCGGACTACTTAGCACAGATACGCAGTATTTT
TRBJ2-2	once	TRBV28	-	CASSFTGRGTGELFF	TGTGCCAGCAGTTTTACCGGCAGGGGCACCGGGGAGCTGTTTTTT
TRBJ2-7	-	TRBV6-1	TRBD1	CASSADRGLSEQYF	TGTGCCAGCAGTGCGGACAGGGGACTAAGCGAGCAGTACTTC
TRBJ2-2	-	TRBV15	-	CATSFPAEQGLTGELFF	TGTGCCACCAGCTTTCCTGCGGAACAGGGCCTAACCGGGGAGCTGTTTTTT
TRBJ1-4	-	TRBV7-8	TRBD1	CASSLVRQGISNEKLFF	TGTGCCAGCAGCTTAGTGAGACAGGGTATTTCTAATGAAAAACTGTTTTTT
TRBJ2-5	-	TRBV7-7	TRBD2	CASGVGLFETQYF	TGTGCTAGCGGGGTAGGACTATTCGAGACCCAGTACTTC
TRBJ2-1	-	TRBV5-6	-	CASSLGGSYNEQFF	TGTGCCAGCAGCTTGGGAGGTTCCTACAATGAGCAGTTCTTC
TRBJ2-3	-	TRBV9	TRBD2	CASSVGLAGSDTQYF	TGTGCCAGCAGCGTAGGCCTAGCGGGATCAGATACGCAGTATTTT
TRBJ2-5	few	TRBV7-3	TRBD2	CASSPSGTWGETQYF	TGTGCCAGCAGCCCCAGCGGGACCTGGGGAGAGACCCAGTACTTC
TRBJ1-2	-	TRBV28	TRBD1	CASSLGQGFYGYTF	TGTGCCAGCAGTTTGGGACAGGGATTCTATGGCTACACCTTC
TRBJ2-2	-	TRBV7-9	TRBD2	CASSPTSGSNTGELFF	TGTGCCAGCAGTCCGACTAGCGGGTCGAACACCGGGGAGCTGTTTTTT
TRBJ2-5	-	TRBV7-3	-	CASSLREGETQYF	TGTGCCAGCAGCCTCCGGGAAGGGGAGACCCAGTACTTC
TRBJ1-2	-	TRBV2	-	CAGLDQGRGYTF	TGTGCCGGCCTAGACCAGGGTCGAGGCTACACCTTC
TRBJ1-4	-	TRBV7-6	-	CASSLAGRDEKLFF	TGTGCCAGCAGCTTAGCTGGGAGAGACGAAAAACTGTTTTTT
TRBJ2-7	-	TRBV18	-	CASSPSRDEQYF	TGTGCCAGCTCACCATCCAGGGACGAGCAGTACTTC
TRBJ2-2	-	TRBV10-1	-	CASRSTAYTGELFF	TGCGCCAGCCGGTCGACAGCCTATACCGGGGAGCTGTTTTTT
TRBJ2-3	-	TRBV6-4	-	CASSDSQGTDTQYF	TGTGCCAGCAGTGACTCACAGGGCACAGATACGCAGTATTTT
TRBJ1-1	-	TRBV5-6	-	CASSDQNRVEAFF	TGTGCCAGCAGCGACCAAAACAGGGTTGAAGCTTTCTTT
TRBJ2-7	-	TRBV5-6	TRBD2	CASSLGGGPYEQYF	TGTGCCAGCAGCTTGGGCGGGGGGCCCTACGAGCAGTACTTC
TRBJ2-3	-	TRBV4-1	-	CASSQDGSGTSTDTQYF	TGCGCCAGCAGCCAAGATGGTAGCGGAACTAGCACAGATACGCAGTATTTT
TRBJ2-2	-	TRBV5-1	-	CASNLGAPNTGELFF	TGCGCCAGCAACCTTGGGGCTCCGAACACCGGGGAGCTGTTTTTT
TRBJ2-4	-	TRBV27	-	CASSSQGGIQYF	TGTGCCAGCAGTTCCCAGGGTGGCATTCAGTACTTC
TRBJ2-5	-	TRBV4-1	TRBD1	CASSQDLDRGRETQYF	TGCGCCAGCAGCCAAGATTTGGACAGGGGGCGGGAGACCCAGTACTTC
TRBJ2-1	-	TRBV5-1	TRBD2	CASSTTGLAGNEQFF	TGCGCCAGCAGCACCACGGGACTAGCTGGGAATGAGCAGTTCTTC
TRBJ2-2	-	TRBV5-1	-	CASSLSGVTGELFF	TGCGCCAGCAGCTTGTCCGGGGTCACCGGGGAGCTGTTTTTT
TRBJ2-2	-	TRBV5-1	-	CASSLVRTSNTGELFF	TGCGCCAGCAGCTTGGTCAGGACTTCGAACACCGGGGAGCTGTTTTTT
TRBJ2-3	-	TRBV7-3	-	CASSYKSTDTQYF	TGTGCCAGCAGCTACAAAAGCACAGATACGCAGTATTTT